These T cell receptor beta chains were read from a single sample in a study of T cells expressing NK-cell markers. Following a re-call of the 5' RACE reads, TCRdb has one entry per CDR3 protein and lacks DNA. The table counts roughly 390,000 distinct CDR3 sequences; around 4.9% lies in the top ten. Sequencing was performed on blood T cells: a sorted CD56 or NKG2C T cell subset, CD4+ or CD8+ T cells, or bulk PBMC T cells (not recorded which). Source of these receptors: a man aged 18-69 years in good health. The CDR3 runs from the conserved cysteine through the conserved F or W.

V gene	J gene	CDR3 protein
TRBV18	TRBJ2-3	CASSPITSQGLTDTQYF
TRBV4-1	TRBJ2-4	CASRRLAGKNIQYF
TRBV5-1	TRBJ1-4	CASSLLPGQGNGKLFF
TRBV2	TRBJ2-1	CASSDIRTGHNEQFF
TRBV3-1	TRBJ1-4	CASSHSGQPNEKLFF
TRBV27	TRBJ2-7	CASSLFRTGSSYEQYF
TRBV29-1	TRBJ2-5	CSVKRGGFLQETQYF
TRBV7-2	TRBJ2-5	CAGRTGAPSQETQYF
TRBV10-3	TRBJ2-3	CAIAGGSTDTQYF
TRBV24-1	TRBJ1-1	CATSGAYPNTEAFF
TRBV28	TRBJ2-7	CALGSASGDEQYF
TRBV20-1	TRBJ1-4	CSAPDRGRTEKLFF
TRBV18	TRBJ1-4	CASSLTGEWAKLFF
TRBV6-1	TRBJ2-3	CASRTTITSTDTQYF
TRBV27	TRBJ2-7	CASRLLGTGFHEQYF
TRBV12-3/TRBV12-4	TRBJ2-3	CASGYAGGPGDTQYF
TRBV19	TRBJ2-3	CASSSGQITDTQYF
TRBV4-1	TRBJ2-7	CASSHPPAGTDSYEQYF
TRBV11-2	TRBJ1-2	CASSLALETALKGYTF
TRBV5-1	TRBJ2-3	CASSSAGTDTQYF
TRBV20-1	TRBJ2-2	CSAGDRYTGELFF
TRBV11-2	TRBJ1-5	CASSLEGRAGGGQPQHF
TRBV27	TRBJ1-6	CASSFLGGVNNSPLHF
TRBV9	TRBJ1-1	CASSVDIAQGLRAFF
TRBV7-6	TRBJ2-3	CASSSLAGAGVTQYF
TRBV20-1	TRBJ1-6	CSVKRDRGHNSPLHF
TRBV5-6	TRBJ1-2	CASRPGGRGSNYGYTF
TRBV19	TRBJ1-2	CASSPRGGTHYGYTF
TRBV5-8	TRBJ2-3	CASSRGQSSTDTQYF
TRBV7-2	TRBJ1-2	CASSFSGERGYTF
TRBV6-5	TRBJ2-7	CASHAGSYEQYF
TRBV7-8	TRBJ2-5	CASIQRVGRGGEETQYF
TRBV11-2	TRBJ1-3	CASSLEGTGSGNTIYF
TRBV4-1	TRBJ2-7	CASSQEGHGGEQYF
TRBV7-2	TRBJ2-3	CASSPRRGGHRDTQYF
TRBV5-1	TRBJ2-7	CASSIGHTLDEQYF
TRBV7-2	TRBJ1-2	CASSKTGNGGYGYTF
TRBV5-8	TRBJ2-6	CASSLIYNSGANVLTF
TRBV6-1	TRBJ2-7	CASTTGREGYEQYF
TRBV27	TRBJ1-1	CASSSDRGRFGIVGLDEAFF
TRBV28	TRBJ1-1	CASSPPIGSGNTEAFF
TRBV27	TRBJ1-4	CASSLLGGVEKLFF
TRBV28	TRBJ2-1	CASSRQGTQYDEQFF
TRBV2	TRBJ2-2	CASRGQGESSGELFF
TRBV7-3	TRBJ1-1	CASSLTQTAAEAFF
TRBV12-3/TRBV12-4	TRBJ2-1	CASRAGQATPRWSDEQFF
TRBV5-6	TRBJ1-2	CASGGGAGGYTF
TRBV20-1	TRBJ2-1	CSASYGGSGADNEQFF
TRBV19	TRBJ2-3	CASTQPGNTQYF
TRBV20-1	TRBJ2-1	CSARDLDSSYNEQFF
TRBV25-1	TRBJ2-5	CASSEPSGAETQYF
TRBV6-5	TRBJ2-2	CASSYVYFGTGVTGELFF
TRBV3-1	TRBJ1-6	CASSHHGQGANSPLHF
TRBV11-3	TRBJ2-2	CASSLRHNELFF